This TCR beta chain was sequenced in a study of Ad26.COV2.S vaccination and SARS-CoV-2 variants. Sequencing used immunoSEQ multiplex PCR; TCRdb keeps in-frame clones, though not all of them. The sample records 350,000 to 450,000 clones, about 90% being singletons. Whole-study findings and limits: Assessments of TCR breadth and depth may have underestimated the total T cell responses. The study found similar non-spike TCR breadth in vaccine and placebo recipients. Once vaccination had occurred, spike-specific CD8+ and CD4+ T cell responses reportedly showed substantial breadth.

Germline CDR1 is SGHRS and CDR2 is YFSETQ. The CDR3 has 20 amino acids. Germline trimming cut 0 bases from V and 0 bases from J; bases unmatched to any gene: 10. As for this clone: Its cognate antigen is unknown.

The chain links TRBV5-1 to TRBJ2-1; 12 bases fit TRBD2. The sequence was collected from a human donor who had recovered from COVID-19. Material: peripheral blood, obtained after recovery from COVID-19. The CDR3 DNA follows: TGCGCCAGCAGCTTGGGACTAGCGGGGGCCCCATCTTTCTCCTACAATGAGCAGTTCTTC. As protein: CASSLGLAGAPSFSYNEQFF.